The entry below gives a single T cell receptor (beta chain) sequence along with its context. The data stem from a study of T-cell reconstitution after alpha-beta-depleted transplantation in children. Unique molecular identifiers were incorporated during preparation of the TCRbeta library. Using its own MiXCR run on the PCR reads, TCRdb lists one record per CDR3 protein. The data hold approximately 350,000 distinct CDR3 sequences, with about an eighth observed a single time. This CDR3 has 13 residues. Germline assignment: CDR1 DFQATT and CDR2 SNEGSKA (reference sequence). The ends were cut back, 3 bases at V and 3 bases at J, with 12 bases in the middle.

The rearrangement joins TRBV20-1 to TRBJ2-7, with D perhaps matching TRBD1 (5 bases). This sequence originates from a human donor who donated a stem cell graft to a child with Fanconi anemia. Sample: PBMCs, taken from the stem cell graft. The CDR3 loop reads CSARAQTVYEQYF. The CDR3 coding sequence is TGCAGTGCTAGGGCACAGACAGTCTACGAGCAGTACTTC.